This T cell receptor (beta chain) was found in a study of beta chain features in type 1 diabetes. Study observations and caveats: Type 1 diabetes patients showed a moderate but significant shortening of TCRB CDR3s in all four CD4+ subsets.

All of the isolated RNA was reverse transcribed, so expressed TCRB transcripts were sequenced. The study sequenced naive, central memory and regulatory T cell samples to an average of about 3.57 million reads. Data came from immunoSEQ multiplex PCR; TCRdb stores just in-frame clones and leaves some out. The table records hundreds of thousands of clones, around 15% of them present only once. Unmatched junction bases numbered 3, after V lost 5 bases and J lost 2 bases. The length of the CDR3 is 14 residues. Germline CDR1 MNHEY, CDR2 SVGAGI. Sorting based on CD45RO/CCR7/CD25/CD127/CD95/CD27 separated CD4+ naive, central memory, regulatory and stem cell-like memory cells. About this clone: Its antigen is as yet unknown.

The chain combines TRBV6-5 with TRBJ1-2, with 9 bases that match TRBD1. What was sequenced was naive CD4+ T cells from blood. This TCR came from a man between 18 and 29 years old with type 1 diabetes. CDR3 sequence reads: CASSMGQGNYGYTF. CDR3 bases: TGTGCCAGCAGTATGGGACAGGGAAACTATGGCTACACCTTC.